A single T cell receptor (beta chain) is shown here with its context. This sample is drawn from a study of spatial heterogeneity in lung cancer. V gave up 5 bases and J gave up 7 bases, with 12 bases separating them. The germline CDR1 and CDR2 sequences are DFQATT and SNEGSKA (reference sequence). The CDR3 spans 12 residues. Time point of the sample: blood at routine non-recurrence follow-up after resection. The authors sequenced whole RNA from tumor, nontumor lung or frozen PBMC without sorting. TCRdb reprocessed the 5' RACE reads with MiXCR, giving one entry per CDR3 protein. There are 50,000 to 60,000 distinct CDR3 sequences in the sample; around 7% occur only once, and 35% lies in the top ten.

The source of this sequence is a female donor with early-stage non-small cell lung cancer. The sequencing used PBMCs, collected at follow-up. The chain recombines TRBV20-1 with TRBJ1-5, with D tentatively TRBD1 (5 bases). Here the CDR3 DNA reads TGCAGTGCTTCCCAGGGCTACCAGCCCCAGCATTTT. This sequence encodes CSASQGYQPQHF.